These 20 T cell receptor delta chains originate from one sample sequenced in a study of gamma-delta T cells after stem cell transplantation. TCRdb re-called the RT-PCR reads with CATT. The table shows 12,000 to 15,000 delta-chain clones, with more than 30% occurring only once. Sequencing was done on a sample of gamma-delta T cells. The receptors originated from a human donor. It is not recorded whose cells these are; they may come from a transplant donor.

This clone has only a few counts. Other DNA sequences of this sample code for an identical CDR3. In DNA form, the CDR3 reads TGTGCCTGTGACGTACTGGGGGATCCCAGCTCCTGGGACACCCGACAGATGTTTTTC. This encodes CACDVLGDPSSWDTRQMFF. V usage is TRDV2 and J usage is TRDJ3; 10 nucleotides match TRDD3. V shed 3 bases and J 0 bases; nucleotides not matched to a gene: 7. The V gene's germline CDR1 is GEAIGNYY and CDR2 EKD. This CDR3 has 19 residues.

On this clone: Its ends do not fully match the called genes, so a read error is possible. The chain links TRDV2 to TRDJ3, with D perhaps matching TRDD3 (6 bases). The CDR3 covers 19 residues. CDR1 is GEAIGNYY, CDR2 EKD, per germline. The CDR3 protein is CACDTSWGHISLDTRQMFF. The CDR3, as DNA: TGTGCCTGTGATACCAGCTGGGGCCACATCTCCTTGGACACCCGACAGATGTTTTTC.

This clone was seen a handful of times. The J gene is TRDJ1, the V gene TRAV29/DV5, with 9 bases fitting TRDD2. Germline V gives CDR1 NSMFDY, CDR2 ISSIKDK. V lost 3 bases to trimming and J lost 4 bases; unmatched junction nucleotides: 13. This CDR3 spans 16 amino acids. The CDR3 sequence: CAAKGLPTGASDKLIF. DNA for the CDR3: TGTGCAGCAAAGGGCCTTCCTACGGGGGCCAGCGATAAACTCATCTTT.

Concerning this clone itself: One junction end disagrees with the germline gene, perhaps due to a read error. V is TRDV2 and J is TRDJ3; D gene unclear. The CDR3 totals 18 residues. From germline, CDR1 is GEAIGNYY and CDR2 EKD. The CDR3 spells CACDTDGCGSSYTLQMFF. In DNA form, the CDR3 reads TGTGCCTGTGACACCGACGGATGCGGCTCCTCGTACACCCTACAGATGTTTTTC.

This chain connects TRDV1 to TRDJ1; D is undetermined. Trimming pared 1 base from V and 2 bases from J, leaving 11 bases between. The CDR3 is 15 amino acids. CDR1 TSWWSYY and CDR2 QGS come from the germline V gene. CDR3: CALGEPPTLTDKLIF. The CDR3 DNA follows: TGTGCTCTTGGGGAACCCCCAACCCTTACCGATAAACTCATCTTT.

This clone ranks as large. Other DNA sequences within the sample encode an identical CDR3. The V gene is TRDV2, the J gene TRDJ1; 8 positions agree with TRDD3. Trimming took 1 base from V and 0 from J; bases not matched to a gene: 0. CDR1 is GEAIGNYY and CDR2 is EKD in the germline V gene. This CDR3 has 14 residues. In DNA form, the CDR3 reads TGTGCCTGTGACACTGGGGGATACACCGATAAACTCATCTTT. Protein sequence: CACDTGGYTDKLIF.

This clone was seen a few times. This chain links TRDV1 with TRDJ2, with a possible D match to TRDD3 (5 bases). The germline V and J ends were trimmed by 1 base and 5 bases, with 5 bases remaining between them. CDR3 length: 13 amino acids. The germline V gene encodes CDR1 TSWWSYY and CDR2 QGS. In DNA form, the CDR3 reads TGTGCTCTTGGGGAACGGGGAACAGCACAACTCTTCTTT. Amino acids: CALGERGTAQLFF.

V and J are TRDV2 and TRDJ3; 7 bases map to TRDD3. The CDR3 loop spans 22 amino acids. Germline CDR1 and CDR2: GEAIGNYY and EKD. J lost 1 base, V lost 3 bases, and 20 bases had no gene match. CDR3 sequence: CACDPLGWGSRASSWDTRQMFF. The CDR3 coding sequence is TGTGCCTGTGACCCCCTAGGCTGGGGGTCACGCGCGTCGTCCTGGGACACCCGACAGATGTTTTTC.

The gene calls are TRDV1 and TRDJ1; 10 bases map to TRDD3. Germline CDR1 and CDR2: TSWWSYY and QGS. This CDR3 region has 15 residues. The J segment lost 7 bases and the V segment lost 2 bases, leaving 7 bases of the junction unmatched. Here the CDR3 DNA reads TGTGCTCTTGGGGAAAGTTACTGGGGGATTGTTAAACTCATCTTT. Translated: CALGESYWGIVKLIF.

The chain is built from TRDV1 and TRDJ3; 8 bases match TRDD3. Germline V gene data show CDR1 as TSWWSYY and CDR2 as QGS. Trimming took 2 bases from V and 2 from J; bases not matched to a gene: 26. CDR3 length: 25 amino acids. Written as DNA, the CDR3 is TGTGCTCTTGGGGAAAGTCGACTTACGGTCCCCAATACTGGGGGCCGTACCTGGGACACCCGACAGATGTTTTTC. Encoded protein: CALGESRLTVPNTGGRTWDTRQMFF.

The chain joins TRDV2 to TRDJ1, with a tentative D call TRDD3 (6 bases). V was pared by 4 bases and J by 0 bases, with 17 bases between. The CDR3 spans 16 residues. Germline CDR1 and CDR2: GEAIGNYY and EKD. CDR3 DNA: TGTGCCTGTGAATCCGGGGGACCCCGGTACACCGATAAACTCATCTTT. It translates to CACESGGPRYTDKLIF.

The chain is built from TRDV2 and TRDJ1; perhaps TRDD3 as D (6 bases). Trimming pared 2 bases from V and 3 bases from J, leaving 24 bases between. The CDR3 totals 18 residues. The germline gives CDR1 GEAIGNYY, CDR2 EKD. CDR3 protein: CACDMRVRILPLSDKLIF. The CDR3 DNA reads TGTGCCTGTGACATGAGAGTACGGATACTGCCCCTCTCCGATAAACTCATCTTT.

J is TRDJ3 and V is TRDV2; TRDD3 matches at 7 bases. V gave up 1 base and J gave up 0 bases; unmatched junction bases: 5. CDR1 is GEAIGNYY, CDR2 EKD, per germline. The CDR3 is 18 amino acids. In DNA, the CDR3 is TGTGCCTGTGACACTGGGGGACACAACTCCTGGGACACCCGACAGATGTTTTTC. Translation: CACDTGGHNSWDTRQMFF.

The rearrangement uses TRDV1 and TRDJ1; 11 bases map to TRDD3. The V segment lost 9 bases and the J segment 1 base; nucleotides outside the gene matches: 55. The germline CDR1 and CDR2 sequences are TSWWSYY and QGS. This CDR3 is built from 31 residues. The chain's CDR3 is CALHGLPLVPIRIGNGGYAEESGFLTDKLIF. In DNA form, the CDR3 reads TGTGCTCTACACGGCCTTCCTCTAGTTCCTATACGTATTGGTAATGGGGGATACGCGGAGGAGAGTGGGTTTCTCACCGATAAACTCATCTTT.

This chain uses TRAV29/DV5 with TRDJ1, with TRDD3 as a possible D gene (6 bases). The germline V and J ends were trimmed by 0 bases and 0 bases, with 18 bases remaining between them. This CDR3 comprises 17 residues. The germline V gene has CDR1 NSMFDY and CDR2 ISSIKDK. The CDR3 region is CAASDPYGGIYTDKLIF. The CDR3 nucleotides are TGTGCAGCAAGCGACCCCTACGGAGGGATATACACCGATAAACTCATCTTT.

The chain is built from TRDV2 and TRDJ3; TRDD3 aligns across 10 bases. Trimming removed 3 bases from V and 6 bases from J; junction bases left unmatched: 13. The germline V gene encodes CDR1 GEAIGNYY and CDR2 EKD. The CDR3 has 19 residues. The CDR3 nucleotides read TGTGCCTGTGACCTACTGGGGGATCAAGTAGCCTTGGACACCCGACAGATGTTTTTC. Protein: CACDLLGDQVALDTRQMFF.

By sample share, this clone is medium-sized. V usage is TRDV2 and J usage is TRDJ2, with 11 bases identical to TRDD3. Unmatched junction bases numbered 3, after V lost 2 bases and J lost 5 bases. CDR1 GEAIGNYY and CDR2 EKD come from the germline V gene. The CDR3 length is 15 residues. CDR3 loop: CACDILGDITAQLFF. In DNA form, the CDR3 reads TGTGCCTGTGACATACTGGGGGATATAACAGCACAACTCTTCTTT.

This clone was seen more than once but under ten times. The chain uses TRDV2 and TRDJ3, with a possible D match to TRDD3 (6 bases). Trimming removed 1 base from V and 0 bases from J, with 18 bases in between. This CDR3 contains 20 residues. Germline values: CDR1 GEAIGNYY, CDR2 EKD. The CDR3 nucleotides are TGTGCCTGTGACACTGGGGGTCACGGAGTGAGCTCCTGGGACACCCGACAGATGTTTTTC. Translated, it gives CACDTGGHGVSSWDTRQMFF.

This chain's CDR3 is CALGEQLRTSTYWGSYTDKLIF. The CDR3 nucleotides are TGTGCTCTTGGGGAACAGCTACGTACGTCCACGTACTGGGGATCCTACACCGATAAACTCATCTTT. V is TRDV1 and J is TRDJ1, with TRDD3 identical over 7 bases. This CDR3 contains 22 residues. Germline values: CDR1 TSWWSYY, CDR2 QGS. J was trimmed by 0 bases and V by 1 base; bases with no gene match: 23.

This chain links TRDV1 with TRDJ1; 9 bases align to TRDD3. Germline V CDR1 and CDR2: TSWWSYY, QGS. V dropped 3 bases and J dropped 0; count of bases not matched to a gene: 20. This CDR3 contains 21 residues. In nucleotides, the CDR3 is TGTGCTCTTGGGGACCACCGTCCTTCCCGAATTTCTGGGGGATACACCGATAAACTCATCTTT. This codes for CALGDHRPSRISGGYTDKLIF.